This paragraph covers one TCR beta chain sequence. This record comes from a study of T cell changes during pregnancy in multiple sclerosis. The method was immunoSEQ multiplex PCR; TCRdb's version includes in-frame clones alone and lacks a portion of them. The top ten clones hold approximately 1% of a sample with over 35,000 clones, 87% of them seen once. The germline gives CDR1 SGHDN, CDR2 FVKESK. V dropped 1 base and J dropped 7; count of bases not matched to a gene: 10. The CDR3 is 17 amino acids. The receptor was derived from a female donor with multiple sclerosis, enrolled in a pregnancy study. Source: CD4+ T cells from peripheral blood mononuclear cells, taken after pregnancy. The chain carries TRBV14 and TRBJ1-4; TRBD1 matches 9 bases. The CDR3 nucleotides read TGTGCCAGCAGCCAAGGAGCCGGGACAGGGTTTAGTGAAAAACTGTTTTTT. This gives the protein CASSQGAGTGFSEKLFF.